The rows below give T cell receptor beta chains drawn from one sample of a study of human T cells and chemical hapten exposure. TCRdb passed the RACE reads through MiXCR, listing each CDR3 protein once. The profile shows 55,000 to 75,000 distinct CDR3 sequences, roughly 6.7% of them singletons. The sample consisted of whole blood, taken in connection with sensitization to the hapten diphenylcyclopropenone (DPC). These TCRs come from a woman aged 25 to 39 with alopecia areata. Some clones in this sample may be carry-over from other donors' samples. Each CDR3 is given without its conserved first and last residue. The D gene is left open where the match is weak.

CDR3: ASKLGGNQPQH
D: -
V: TRBV6-1

CDR3: ASSLLPYYGYT
D: -
V: TRBV6-2/TRBV6-3

CDR3: ASSLRENRGSPLH
D: -
V: TRBV7-3

CDR3: ASSHQIAGAQETQY
D: TRBD2
V: TRBV7-9

CDR3: ASSTGGTANEKLF
D: TRBD1
V: TRBV5-1

CDR3: SALPLLAGVTRNEQF
D: TRBD2
V: TRBV20-1

CDR3: ASRVAYNEQF
D: -
V: TRBV12-3/TRBV12-4

CDR3: AFSGEAF
D: -
V: TRBV30

CDR3: AISPGTDPYEQY
D: TRBD1
V: TRBV10-3

CDR3: ASSLEGCQETQY
D: -
V: TRBV7-9

CDR3: ASSSTDTQY
D: -
V: TRBV12-3/TRBV12-4

CDR3: ASSYGTKVNYGYT
D: -
V: TRBV6-5

CDR3: ASSLELSEAF
D: -
V: TRBV12-3/TRBV12-4

CDR3: ASSFKMVSGGTNYNEQF
D: TRBD2
V: TRBV11-2

CDR3: ASSLDQETQY
D: -
V: TRBV12-3/TRBV12-4

CDR3: ATSRRQTQETQY
D: -
V: TRBV15

CDR3: ASRPDPSYEQY
D: -
V: TRBV27

CDR3: ASSGASGSNEKLF
D: -
V: TRBV4-2

CDR3: ASKGELWQPQH
D: -
V: TRBV19

CDR3: ASRGGTSETQY
D: TRBD2
V: TRBV3-1

CDR3: ASSFNGGNQPQH
D: -
V: TRBV12-3/TRBV12-4

CDR3: ASSLRWGTPPPAQH
D: -
V: TRBV5-6

CDR3: ASSPRQASPLH
D: -
V: TRBV12-3/TRBV12-4

CDR3: ASSLVDRGLSTDTQY
D: TRBD1
V: TRBV11-2

CDR3: ASGTGGEGPEAF
D: TRBD1
V: TRBV6-5

CDR3: ASSLQTGSNLYYGYT
D: TRBD1
V: TRBV7-2

CDR3: SVVDREFGPRGSRAF
D: TRBD1
V: TRBV29-1

CDR3: AWIGRGSGELF
D: -
V: TRBV30

CDR3: ASSPHQQRGGGDTQY
D: TRBD2
V: TRBV27

CDR3: ASSLRDLNTEAF
D: -
V: TRBV5-1

CDR3: ASSQDLKGVNTEAF
D: -
V: TRBV3-1